These 5 T cell receptor beta chains originate from one sample sequenced in a study of blood T cell repertoires in COVID-19. TCRdb's table, derived via immunoSEQ multiplex PCR, lists solely in-frame clones and lacks some. The sample records over 30,000 clones, 85% to 90% being singletons. What was sequenced was peripheral blood. All receptors derive from a man between 65 and 85 years old with active COVID-19.

This chain joins TRBV19 and TRBJ2-1; 7 bases are shared with TRBD2. Germline V gene data show CDR1 as LNHDA and CDR2 as SQIVND (reference sequence). V dropped 3 bases and J dropped 2; count of bases not matched to a gene: 4. CDR3 size: 15 residues. This CDR3 is CASSIPRETYNEQFF. CDR3 DNA sequence: TGTGCCAGTAGTATCCCGCGGGAGACCTACAATGAGCAGTTCTTC.

The chain is built from TRBV3-1 (or the pseudogene TRBV3-2) and TRBJ1-1; D may be TRBD1 (5 bases). The CDR3 runs to 13 residues. CDR1 and CDR2 from the germline V gene are LGHDT and YNNKEL (reference sequence). V was cut by 4 bases and J by 4 bases, with 10 bases left in between. CDR3 sequence (DNA): TGTGCCAGCAGCCTGGGAAGGGGCACTGAAGCTTTCTTT. This encodes CASSLGRGTEAFF.

The chain couples TRBV18 to TRBJ1-4, with TRBD1 matching over 8 bases. Trimming cost V 1 base and J 10 bases; bases outside gene matches: 8. Germline CDR1 reads KGHSH; CDR2 reads LQKENI. This CDR3 comprises 15 residues. The DNA for the CDR3 is TGTGCCAGCTCACCACAACAGGGGGGATCAGGAAAACTGTTTTTT. Translated: CASSPQQGGSGKLFF.

This chain links TRBV9 with TRBJ2-3, with unresolved D. Trimming left V 0 bases short and J 0 bases short, with 5 bases between. Germline CDR1 reads SGDLS; CDR2 reads YYNGEE. The CDR3 has 14 amino acids. The CDR3 nucleotides are TGTGCCAGCAGCGTAGGGGCTAGCACAGATACGCAGTATTTT. As protein: CASSVGASTDTQYF. Full variable domain (outside the CDR3, taken from reference TRBV9 and TRBJ2-3): DSGVTQTPKHLITATGQRVTLRCSPRSGDLSVYWYQQSLDQGLQFLIQYYNGEERAKGNILERFSAQQFPDLHSELNLSSLELGDSALYFCASSVGASTDTQYFGPGTRLTVL.

The chain couples TRBV10-2 to TRBJ2-3, with D uncertain. There are 13 residues in the CDR3. Germline V gene data show CDR1 as WSHSY and CDR2 as SAAADI. V lost 3 bases, J lost 5 bases, and 9 bases lay in between. Here the CDR3 DNA reads TGCGCCAGCAGTGACCTACCGGGAGATACGCAGTATTTT. Protein: CASSDLPGDTQYF.